The clone carrying this T cell receptor beta chain was observed once. Its matching antigen is unknown. Total RNA extraction produced at least 5.5 micrograms (per sample) for the study. The data belong to a study of blood T cells in healthy people across ages. The V end lost 10 bases, the J end lost 10 bases, and 20 bases lay between the germline ends. Germline lookup yields CDR1 MNHEY and CDR2 SVGAGI. This CDR3 has 13 residues. PCR was performed a second time for roughly 7 to 11 cycles using a sample-barcoded 5' primer and a J-beta primer mix. Via MiXCR, TCRdb re-called the 5' RACE reads, giving one row per CDR3 protein. The sample holds about 650,000 distinct CDR3 sequences, 45% to 60% seen once. Study-level results: Any changes in expanded clonotypes were possibly confounded, as donor CMV status remained unknown. As age increased, TCR beta diversity per million T cells fell in a roughly linear fashion.

The sample comprised blood. This sequence was found in a woman at least 80 years old in good health. The chain is built from TRBV6-5 and TRBJ2-1; a possible D gene is TRBD2 (6 bases). CDR3 bases: TGTGCCATTAAAGGGGACTCCCGTAGCGAGCAGTTCTTC. This translates into CAIKGDSRSEQFF.